This entry lists 5 T cell receptor beta chains sequenced from one sample in a study of T cells in Graves' hyperthyroidism and ophthalmopathy. Amplified regions were TCR beta CDR3 sequences from RNA transcripts. The HTBI set primed first-round TCR CDR3 RT-PCR. TCRdb reprocessed the multiplex PCR reads via MiXCR and lists one record per CDR3 protein. The table shows about 350,000 distinct CDR3 sequences, with 11% to 15% occurring only once. Source material: blood. All receptors come from a woman aged 25 to 45 with Graves' hyperthyroidism.

In this sample, this clonotype turned up many times. The J gene is TRBJ2-7, the V gene TRBV28; D perhaps matches TRBD2 (5 bases). The CDR3 totals 17 residues. CDR1 is MDHEN and CDR2 is SYDVKM in the germline V gene. V shed 6 bases and J shed 2 bases, with 23 bases lying between them. CDR3 DNA sequence: TGTGCCAGCAGCCCCCTGGTTCGAGGGAACCAAACCTACGAGCAGTACTTC. It translates to CASSPLVRGNQTYEQYF.

This clonotype appeared a single time. A much larger clone lies one base from this, so it may be a read error. Lacking the conserved final phenylalanine or tryptophan, this CDR3 likely reflects a read error. The rearrangement joins TRBV29-1 to TRBJ2-1; the match to TRBD1 covers 9 bases. Germline V gives CDR1 SQVTM, CDR2 ANQGSEA. The CDR3 is made up of 13 amino acids. Unmatched junction bases numbered 3, after V lost 5 bases and J lost 4 bases. CDR3 coding DNA: TGCAGCGTTACAGGGGGCTATTACAATGAGCAGTTCTCC. Its translation is CSVTGGYYNEQFS.

This clonotype was detected ten times or more. This sequence joins TRBV6-1 and TRBJ1-3, with D possibly TRBD1 on 5 matching bases. The CDR3 loop spans 13 amino acids. V lost 11 bases and J lost 0, with 11 bases in between. Looked up from germline, CDR1 is MNHNS and CDR2 is SASEGT. The CDR3 reads CAGKGYSGNTIYF. The CDR3 region has the DNA TGTGCCGGGAAGGGGTACTCTGGAAACACCATATATTTT.

The chain couples TRBV28 to TRBJ2-6, with 9 positions matching TRBD1. The CDR3 length is 17 residues. The V gene's germline CDR1 is MDHEN and CDR2 SYDVKM. Trimming removed 5 bases from V and 1 base from J; junction bases left unmatched: 6. For the CDR3, the DNA is TGTGCCAGCAGTCAACAGGGGGCGCAATCTGGGGCCAACGTCCTGACTTTC. This gives the protein CASSQQGAQSGANVLTF. Full variable domain (remainder filled in from reference TRBV28 and TRBJ2-6): DVKVTQSSRYLVKRTGEKVFLECVQDMDHENMFWYRQDPGLGLRLIYFSYDVKMKEKGDIPEGYSVSREKKERFSLILESASTNQTSMYLCASSQQGAQSGANVLTFGAGSRLTVL.

This clonotype was picked up many times. J is TRBJ1-6 and V is TRBV11-2; 7 bases agree with TRBD1. CDR1 SGHAT and CDR2 FQNNGV come from the germline V gene. The CDR3 contains 16 residues. V gave up 4 bases and J gave up 9 bases; unmatched junction bases: 12. This chain's CDR3 is CASSSSTGTESSPLHF. The DNA for the CDR3 is TGTGCCAGCAGCTCAAGTACCGGGACAGAAAGTTCACCCCTCCACTTT.